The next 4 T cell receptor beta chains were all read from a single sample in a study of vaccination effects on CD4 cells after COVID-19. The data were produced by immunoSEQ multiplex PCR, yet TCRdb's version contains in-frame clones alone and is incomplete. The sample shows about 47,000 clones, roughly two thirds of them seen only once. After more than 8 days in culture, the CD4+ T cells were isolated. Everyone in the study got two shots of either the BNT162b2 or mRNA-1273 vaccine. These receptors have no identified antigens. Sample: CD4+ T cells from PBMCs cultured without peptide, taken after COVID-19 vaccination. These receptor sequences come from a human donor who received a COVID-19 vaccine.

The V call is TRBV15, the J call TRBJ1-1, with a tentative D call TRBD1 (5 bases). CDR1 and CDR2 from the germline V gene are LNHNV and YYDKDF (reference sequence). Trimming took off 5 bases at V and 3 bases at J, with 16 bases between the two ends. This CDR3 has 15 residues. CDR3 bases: TGTGCCACCAGCGGCCAGGGTAAAGCCTACACTGAAGCTTTCTTT. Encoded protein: CATSGQGKAYTEAFF.

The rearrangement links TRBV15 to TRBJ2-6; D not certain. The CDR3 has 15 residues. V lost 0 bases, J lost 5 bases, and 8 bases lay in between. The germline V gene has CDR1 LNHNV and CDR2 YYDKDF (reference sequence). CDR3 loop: CATSRDSGWANVLTF. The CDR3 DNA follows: TGTGCCACCAGCAGAGATTCGGGCTGGGCCAACGTCCTGACTTTC.

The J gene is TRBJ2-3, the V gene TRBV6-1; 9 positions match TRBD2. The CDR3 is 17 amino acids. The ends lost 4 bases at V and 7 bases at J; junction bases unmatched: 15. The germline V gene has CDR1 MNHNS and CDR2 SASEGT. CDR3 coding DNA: TGTGCCAGCAGTGTACAGTTAGCGGGAGCCGCACAAAATACGCAGTATTTT. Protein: CASSVQLAGAAQNTQYF.

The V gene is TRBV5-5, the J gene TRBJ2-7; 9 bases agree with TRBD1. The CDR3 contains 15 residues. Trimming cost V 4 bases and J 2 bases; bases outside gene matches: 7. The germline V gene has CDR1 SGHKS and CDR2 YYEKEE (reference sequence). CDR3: CASSPGQGRTYEQYF. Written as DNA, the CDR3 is TGTGCCAGCAGCCCAGGACAGGGGAGGACCTACGAGCAGTACTTC. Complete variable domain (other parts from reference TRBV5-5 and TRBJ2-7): DAGVTQSPTHLIKTRGQQVTLRCSPISGHKSVSWYQQVLGQGPQFIFQYYEKEERGRGNFPDRFSARQFPNYSSELNVNALLLGDSALYLCASSPGQGRTYEQYFGPGTRLTVT.